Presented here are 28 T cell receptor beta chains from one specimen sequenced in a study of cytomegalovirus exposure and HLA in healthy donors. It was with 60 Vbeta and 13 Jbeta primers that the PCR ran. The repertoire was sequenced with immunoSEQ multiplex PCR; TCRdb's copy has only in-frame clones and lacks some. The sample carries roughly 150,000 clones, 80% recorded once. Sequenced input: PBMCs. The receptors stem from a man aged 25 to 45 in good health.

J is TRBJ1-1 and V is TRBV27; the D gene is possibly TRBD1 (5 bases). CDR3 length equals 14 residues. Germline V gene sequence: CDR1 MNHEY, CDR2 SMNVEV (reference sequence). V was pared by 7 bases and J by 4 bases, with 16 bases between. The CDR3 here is CASTSGRGPTEAFF. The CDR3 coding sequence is TGTGCCAGCACCTCGGGGCGGGGACCCACTGAAGCTTTCTTT.

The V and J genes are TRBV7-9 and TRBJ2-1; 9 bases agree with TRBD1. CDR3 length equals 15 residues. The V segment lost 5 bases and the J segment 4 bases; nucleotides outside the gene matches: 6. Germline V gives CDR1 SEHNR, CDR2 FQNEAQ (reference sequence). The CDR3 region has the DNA TGTGCCAGCAGCACCGGGACAGGGTCATACAATGAGCAGTTCTTC. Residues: CASSTGTGSYNEQFF. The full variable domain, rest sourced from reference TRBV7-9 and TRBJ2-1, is DTGVSQNPRHKITKRGQNVTFRCDPISEHNRLYWYRQTLGQGPEFLTYFQNEAQLEKSRLLSDRFSAERPKGSFSTLEIQRTEQGDSAMYLCASSTGTGSYNEQFFGPGTRLTVL.

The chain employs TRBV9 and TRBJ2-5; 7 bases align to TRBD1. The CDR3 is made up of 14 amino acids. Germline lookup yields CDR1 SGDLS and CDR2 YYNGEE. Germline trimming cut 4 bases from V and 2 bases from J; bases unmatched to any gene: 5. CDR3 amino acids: CASSLGTAQETQYF. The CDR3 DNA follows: TGTGCCAGCAGCCTCGGGACAGCTCAAGAGACCCAGTACTTC.

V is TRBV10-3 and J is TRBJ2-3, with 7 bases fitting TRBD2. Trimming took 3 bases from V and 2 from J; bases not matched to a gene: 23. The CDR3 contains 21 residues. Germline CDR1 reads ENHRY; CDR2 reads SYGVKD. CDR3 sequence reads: CAISDYRASGKAGLNTDTQYF. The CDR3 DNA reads TGTGCCATCAGTGACTATCGGGCCAGCGGGAAAGCGGGTCTGAACACAGATACGCAGTATTTT.

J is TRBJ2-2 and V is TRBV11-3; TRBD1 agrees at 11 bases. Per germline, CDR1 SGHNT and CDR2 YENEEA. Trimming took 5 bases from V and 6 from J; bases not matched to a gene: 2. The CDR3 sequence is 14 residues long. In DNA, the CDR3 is TGTGCCAGCAGCAGGGACAGGGGGGCCGGGGAGCTGTTTTTT. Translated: CASSRDRGAGELFF.

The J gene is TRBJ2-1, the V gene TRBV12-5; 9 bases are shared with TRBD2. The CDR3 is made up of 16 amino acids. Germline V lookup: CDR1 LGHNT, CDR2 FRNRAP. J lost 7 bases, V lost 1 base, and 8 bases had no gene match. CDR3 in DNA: TGTGCTAGTGGTTTGGGATGGACTAGCGCGGGAAATGAGCAGTTCTTC. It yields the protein CASGLGWTSAGNEQFF.

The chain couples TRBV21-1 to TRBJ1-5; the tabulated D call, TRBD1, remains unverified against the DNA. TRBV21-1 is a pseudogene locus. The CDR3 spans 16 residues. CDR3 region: CASSKGLGRAGQPQHF. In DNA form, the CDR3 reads TGTGCCAGCAGCAAAGGTTTGGGCAGGGCAGGTCAGCCCCAGCATTTT.

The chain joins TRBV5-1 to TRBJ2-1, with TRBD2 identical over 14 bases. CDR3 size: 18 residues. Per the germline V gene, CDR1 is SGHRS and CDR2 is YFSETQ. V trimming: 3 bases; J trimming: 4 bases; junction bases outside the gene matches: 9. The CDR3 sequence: CASSSGTSGSTSYNEQFF. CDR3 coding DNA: TGCGCCAGCAGCTCAGGGACTAGCGGGAGTACATCGTACAATGAGCAGTTCTTC.

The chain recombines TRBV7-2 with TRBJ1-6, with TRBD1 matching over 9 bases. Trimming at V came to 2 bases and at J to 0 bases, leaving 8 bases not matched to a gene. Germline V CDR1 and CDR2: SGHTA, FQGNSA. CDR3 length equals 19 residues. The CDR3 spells CASSLYWTGASSYNSPLHF. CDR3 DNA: TGTGCCAGCAGCTTATACTGGACAGGGGCGAGCTCCTATAATTCACCCCTCCACTTT. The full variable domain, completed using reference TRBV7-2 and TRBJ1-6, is GAGVSQSPSNKVTEKGKDVELRCDPISGHTALYWYRQSLGQGLEFLIYFQGNSAPDKSGLPSDRFSAERTGGSVSTLTIQRTQQEDSAVYLCASSLYWTGASSYNSPLHFGNGTRLTVT.

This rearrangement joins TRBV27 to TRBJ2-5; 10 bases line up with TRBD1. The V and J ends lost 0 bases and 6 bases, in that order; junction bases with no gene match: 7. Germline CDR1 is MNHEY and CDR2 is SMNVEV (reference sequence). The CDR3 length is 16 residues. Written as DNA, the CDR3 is TGTGCCAGCAGTTTATCGGGGACAGGGGTGTGGCAGACCCAGTACTTC. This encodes CASSLSGTGVWQTQYF.

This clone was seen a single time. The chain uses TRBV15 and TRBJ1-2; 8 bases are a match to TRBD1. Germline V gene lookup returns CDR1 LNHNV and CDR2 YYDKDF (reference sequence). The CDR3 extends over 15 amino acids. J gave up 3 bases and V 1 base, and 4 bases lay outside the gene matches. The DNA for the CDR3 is TGTGCCACCAGCAGAGTGGGACAGGCCGACTATGGCTACACCTTC. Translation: CATSRVGQADYGYTF. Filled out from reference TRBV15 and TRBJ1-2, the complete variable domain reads DAMVIQNPRYQVTQFGKPVTLSCSQTLNHNVMYWYQQKSSQAPKLLFHYYDKDFNNEADTPDNFQSRRPNTSFCFLDIRSPGLGDTAMYLCATSRVGQADYGYTFGSGTRLTVV.

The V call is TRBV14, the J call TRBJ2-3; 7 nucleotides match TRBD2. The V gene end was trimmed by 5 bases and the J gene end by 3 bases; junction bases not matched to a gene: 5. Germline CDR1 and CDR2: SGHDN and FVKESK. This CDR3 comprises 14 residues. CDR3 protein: CASSSLAVTDTQYF. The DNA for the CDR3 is TGTGCCAGCAGCTCCCTAGCGGTTACAGATACGCAGTATTTT.

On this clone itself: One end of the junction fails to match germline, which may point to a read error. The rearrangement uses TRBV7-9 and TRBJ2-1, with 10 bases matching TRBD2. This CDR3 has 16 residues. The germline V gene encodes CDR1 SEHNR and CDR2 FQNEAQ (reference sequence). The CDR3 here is CSSSLGLADVYNEQFF. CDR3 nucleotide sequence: TGTTCCAGCAGCTTAGGACTAGCGGACGTCTACAATGAGCAGTTCTTC.

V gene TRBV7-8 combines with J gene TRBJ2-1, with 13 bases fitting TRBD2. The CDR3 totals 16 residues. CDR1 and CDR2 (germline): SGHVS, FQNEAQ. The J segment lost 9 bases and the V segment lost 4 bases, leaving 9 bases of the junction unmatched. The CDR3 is CASSSPGTSGVIEQFF. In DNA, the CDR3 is TGTGCCAGCAGCTCCCCCGGGACTAGCGGGGTCATTGAGCAGTTCTTC.

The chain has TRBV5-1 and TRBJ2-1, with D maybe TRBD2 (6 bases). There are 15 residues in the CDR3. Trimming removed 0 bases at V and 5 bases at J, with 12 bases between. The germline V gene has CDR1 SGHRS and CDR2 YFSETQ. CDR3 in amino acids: CASSLGPGADNEQFF. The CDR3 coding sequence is TGCGCCAGCAGCTTGGGGCCGGGAGCGGACAATGAGCAGTTCTTC.

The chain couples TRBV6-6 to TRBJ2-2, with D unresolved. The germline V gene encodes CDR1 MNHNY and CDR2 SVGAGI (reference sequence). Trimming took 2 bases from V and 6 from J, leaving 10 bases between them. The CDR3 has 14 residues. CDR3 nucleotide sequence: TGTGCCAGCAGTTACGGCCAGTACGCCGGGGAGCTGTTTTTT. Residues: CASSYGQYAGELFF.

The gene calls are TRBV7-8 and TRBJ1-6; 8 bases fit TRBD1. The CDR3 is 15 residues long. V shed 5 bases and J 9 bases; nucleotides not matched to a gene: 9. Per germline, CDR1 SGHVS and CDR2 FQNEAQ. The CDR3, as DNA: TGTGCCAGCAGCCCGAGGACAGGGTTTTTTTCACCCCTCCACTTT. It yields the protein CASSPRTGFFSPLHF.

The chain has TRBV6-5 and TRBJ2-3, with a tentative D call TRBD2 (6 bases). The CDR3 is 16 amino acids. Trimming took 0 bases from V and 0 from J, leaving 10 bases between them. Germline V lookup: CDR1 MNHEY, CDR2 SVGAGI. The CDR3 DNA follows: TGTGCCAGCAGTTACTCGAGAGGGAGGAGCACAGATACGCAGTATTTT. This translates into CASSYSRGRSTDTQYF.

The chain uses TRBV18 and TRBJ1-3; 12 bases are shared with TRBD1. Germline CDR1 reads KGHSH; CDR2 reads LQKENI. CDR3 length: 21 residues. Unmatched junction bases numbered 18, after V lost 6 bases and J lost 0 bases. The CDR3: CASSRRASGTGGESSGNTIYF. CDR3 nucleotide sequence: TGTGCCAGCTCCCGCCGCGCGAGTGGGACAGGGGGCGAGAGCTCTGGAAACACCATATATTTT. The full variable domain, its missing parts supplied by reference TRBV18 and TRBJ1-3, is NAGVMQNPRHLVRRRGQEARLRCSPMKGHSHVYWYRQLPEEGLKFMVYLQKENIIDESGMPKERFSAEFPKEGPSILRIQQVVRGDSAAYFCASSRRASGTGGESSGNTIYFGEGSWLTVV.

CDR3 DNA: TGTGCCAGCAGTTATCAGCTAGTATCCTACAATGAGCAGTTCTTC. Amino acids: CASSYQLVSYNEQFF. The rearrangement joins TRBV27 to TRBJ2-1; D not resolved. This CDR3 comprises 15 residues. Per germline, CDR1 MNHEY and CDR2 SMNVEV (reference sequence). Between the trimmed V and J ends, which lost 4 bases and 1 base, there was a span of 11 bases.

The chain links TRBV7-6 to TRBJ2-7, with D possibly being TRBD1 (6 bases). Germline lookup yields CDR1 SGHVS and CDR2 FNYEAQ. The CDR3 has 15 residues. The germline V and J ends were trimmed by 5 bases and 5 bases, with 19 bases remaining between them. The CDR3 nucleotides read TGTGCCAGCAGCCCCGGACGGGACACGGGCCACGAGCAGTACTTC. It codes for CASSPGRDTGHEQYF.

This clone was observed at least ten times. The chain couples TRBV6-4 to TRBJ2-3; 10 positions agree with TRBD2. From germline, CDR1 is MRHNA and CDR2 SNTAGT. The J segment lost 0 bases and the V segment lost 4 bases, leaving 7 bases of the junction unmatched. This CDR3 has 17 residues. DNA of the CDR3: TGTGCCAGCAGTGTCACCGCTAGCGGGGGAAGCACAGATACGCAGTATTTT. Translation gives CASSVTASGGSTDTQYF.

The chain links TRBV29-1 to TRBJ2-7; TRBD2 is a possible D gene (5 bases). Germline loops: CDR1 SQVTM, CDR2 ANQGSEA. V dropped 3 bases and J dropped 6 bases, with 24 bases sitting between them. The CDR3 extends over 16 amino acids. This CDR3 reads CSVEEVGLASRSEQYF. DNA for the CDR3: TGCAGCGTTGAGGAGGTTGGGCTAGCCTCAAGGAGCGAGCAGTACTTC.

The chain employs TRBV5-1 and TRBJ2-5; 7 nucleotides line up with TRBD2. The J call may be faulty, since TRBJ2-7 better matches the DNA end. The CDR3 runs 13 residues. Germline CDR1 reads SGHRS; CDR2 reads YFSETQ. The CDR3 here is CASSSSGSYEQYF. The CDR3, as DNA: TGCGCCAGCAGCTCTAGCGGTTCCTACGAGCAGTACTTC.

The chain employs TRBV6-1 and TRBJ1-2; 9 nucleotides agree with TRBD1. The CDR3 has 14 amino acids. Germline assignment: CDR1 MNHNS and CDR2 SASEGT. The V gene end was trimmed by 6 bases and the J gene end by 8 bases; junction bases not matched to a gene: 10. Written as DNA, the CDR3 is TGTGCCAGCAGCGAACCGGGACAGGGCGCAGGCTACACCTTC. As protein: CASSEPGQGAGYTF.

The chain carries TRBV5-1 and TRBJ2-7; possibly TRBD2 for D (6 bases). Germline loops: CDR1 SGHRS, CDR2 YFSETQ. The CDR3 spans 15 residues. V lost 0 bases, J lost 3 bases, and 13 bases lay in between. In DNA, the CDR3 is TGCGCCAGCAGCTTGGCCGGGGGTAGCGGCTACGAGCAGTACTTC. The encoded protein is CASSLAGGSGYEQYF.

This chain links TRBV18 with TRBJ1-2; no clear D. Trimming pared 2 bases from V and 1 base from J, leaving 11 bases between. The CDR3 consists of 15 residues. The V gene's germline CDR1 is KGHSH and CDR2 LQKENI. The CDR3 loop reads CASSPGDQVNYGYTF. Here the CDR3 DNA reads TGTGCCAGCTCACCAGGTGATCAGGTTAACTATGGCTACACCTTC.

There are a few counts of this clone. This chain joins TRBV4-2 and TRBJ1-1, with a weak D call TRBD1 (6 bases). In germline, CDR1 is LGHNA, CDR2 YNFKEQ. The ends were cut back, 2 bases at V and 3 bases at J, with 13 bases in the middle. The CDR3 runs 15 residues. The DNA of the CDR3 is TGTGCCAGCAGCCAATATCCCCACAGGGACACTGAAGCTTTCTTT. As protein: CASSQYPHRDTEAFF.